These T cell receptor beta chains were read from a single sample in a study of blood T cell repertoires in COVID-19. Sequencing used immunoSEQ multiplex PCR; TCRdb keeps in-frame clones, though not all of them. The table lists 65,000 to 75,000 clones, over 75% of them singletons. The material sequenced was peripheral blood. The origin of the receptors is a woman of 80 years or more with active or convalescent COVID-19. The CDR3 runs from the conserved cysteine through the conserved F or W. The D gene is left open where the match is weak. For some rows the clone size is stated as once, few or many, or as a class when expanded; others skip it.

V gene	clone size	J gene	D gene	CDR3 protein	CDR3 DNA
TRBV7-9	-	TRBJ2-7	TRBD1	CASSHTGGLLTYEQYF	TGTGCCAGCAGTCATACAGGGGGTTTACTTACCTACGAGCAGTACTTC
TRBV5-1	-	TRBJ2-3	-	CASSLQLGTDTQYF	TGCGCCAGCAGCTTGCAGTTGGGCACAGATACGCAGTATTTT
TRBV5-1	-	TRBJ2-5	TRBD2	CASSLNPGTNQETQYF	TGCGCCAGCAGCTTGAACCCCGGGACTAACCAAGAGACCCAGTACTTC
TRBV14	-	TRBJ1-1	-	CASSQGFMWTEEAFF	TGTGCCAGCAGCCAAGGGTTTATGTGGACAGAAGAGGCTTTCTTT
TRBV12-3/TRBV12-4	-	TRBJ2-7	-	CASSFLFGEQYF	TGTGCCAGCAGTTTCCTCTTCGGCGAGCAGTACTTC
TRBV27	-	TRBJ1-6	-	CASRTSGGFPLHF	TGTGCCAGCAGAACAAGCGGGGGCTTTCCCCTCCACTTT
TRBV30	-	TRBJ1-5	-	CAWNGGRNQPQHF	TGTGCCTGGAACGGAGGTCGGAATCAGCCCCAGCATTTT
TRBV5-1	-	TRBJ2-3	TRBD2	CASSLTSGGAPDTQYF	TGCGCCAGCAGCTTAACTAGCGGGGGGGCCCCAGATACGCAGTATTTT
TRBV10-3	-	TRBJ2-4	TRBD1	CAISDSTGGIIQYF	TGTGCCATCAGTGACTCGACAGGGGGGATCATTCAGTACTTC
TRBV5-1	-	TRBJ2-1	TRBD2	CASSFSAGGPEQFF	TGCGCCAGCAGCTTTTCGGCGGGGGGGCCTGAGCAGTTCTTC
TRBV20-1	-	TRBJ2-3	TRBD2	CSASPGLAFYTQYF	TGCAGTGCTAGTCCGGGACTAGCGTTTTATACGCAGTATTTT
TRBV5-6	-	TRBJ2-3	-	CASSLYRDGDTQYF	TGTGCCAGCAGCTTGTACAGGGACGGAGATACGCAGTATTTT
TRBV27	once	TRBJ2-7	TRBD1	CASSSDRAYEQYF	TGTGCCAGCTCAAGTGACAGGGCCTACGAGCAGTACTTC
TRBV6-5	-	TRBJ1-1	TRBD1	CASSYGGQYLNTEAFF	TGTGCCAGCAGTTACGGGGGACAGTACTTGAACACTGAAGCTTTCTTT
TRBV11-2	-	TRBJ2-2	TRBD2	CASSLNSQLGGENTGELFF	TGTGCCAGCAGCTTAAATTCCCAGTTGGGGGGGGAAAACACCGGGGAGCTGTTTTTT
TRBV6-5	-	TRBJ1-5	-	CASSYSRYSNQPQHF	TGTGCCAGCAGTTACTCACGGTATAGCAATCAGCCCCAGCATTTT
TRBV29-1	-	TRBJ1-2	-	CSVDSSRARGGYTF	TGCAGCGTTGATTCAAGTAGGGCGCGGGGAGGCTACACCTTC
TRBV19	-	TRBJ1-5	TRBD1	CASSSMVGTDYFRQPQHF	TGTGCCAGTAGTAGTATGGTCGGGACAGACTATTTTCGGCAGCCCCAGCATTTT
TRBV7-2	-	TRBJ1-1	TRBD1	CASSLLFRQGLEAFF	TGTGCCAGCAGCTTACTTTTTCGACAGGGCCTCGAAGCTTTCTTT
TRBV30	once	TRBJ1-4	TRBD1	CAGGQGAGREKLFF	TGTGCCGGGGGCCAGGGGGCGGGACGGGAAAAACTGTTTTTT
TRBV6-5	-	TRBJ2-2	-	CASSGNTGELFF	TGTGCCAGCAGCGGGAACACCGGGGAGCTGTTTTTT
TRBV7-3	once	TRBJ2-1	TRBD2	CASSLGQSGLAGGQFF	TGTGCCAGCAGCTTAGGTCAGTCCGGTCTAGCGGGGGGGCAGTTCTTC
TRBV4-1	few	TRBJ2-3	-	CASSQGGVGTDTQYF	TGCGCCAGCAGCCAAGGGGGGGTAGGCACAGATACGCAGTATTTT
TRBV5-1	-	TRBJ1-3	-	CASSFHNGTPGNTIYF	TGCGCCAGCAGCTTTCATAACGGGACACCAGGAAACACCATATATTTT
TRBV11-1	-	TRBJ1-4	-	CASSPDRGGREKLFF	TGTGCCAGCAGCCCGGACCGGGGGGGGCGGGAAAAACTGTTTTTT